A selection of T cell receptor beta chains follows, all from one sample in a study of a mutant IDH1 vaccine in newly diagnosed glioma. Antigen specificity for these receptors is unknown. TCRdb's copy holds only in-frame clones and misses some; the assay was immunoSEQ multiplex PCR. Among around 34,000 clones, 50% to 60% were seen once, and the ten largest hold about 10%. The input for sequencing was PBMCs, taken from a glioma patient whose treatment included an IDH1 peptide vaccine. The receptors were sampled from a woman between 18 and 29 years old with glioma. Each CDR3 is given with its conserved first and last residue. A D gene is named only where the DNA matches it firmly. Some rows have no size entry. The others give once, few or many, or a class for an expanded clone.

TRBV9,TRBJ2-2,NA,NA,TGTGCCAGCAACCCCCGAGCCGGGGTCAATCCGACCGGGGAGCTGTTTTTT,CASNPRAGVNPTGELFF
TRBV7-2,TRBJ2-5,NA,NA,TGTGCCAGCAGCTTAGGGGGCACATCCCAAGAGACCCAGTACTTC,CASSLGGTSQETQYF
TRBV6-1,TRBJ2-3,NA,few,TGTGCCACCGCCTTAAGGGGCACAGATACGCAGTATTTT,CATALRGTDTQYF
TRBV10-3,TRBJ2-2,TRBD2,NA,TGTGCCGCCATGAGGGAGGGACGTACGAACACCGGGGAGCTGTTTTTT,CAAMREGRTNTGELFF
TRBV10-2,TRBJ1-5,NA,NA,TGCGCCAGCGGGGCCTCTCAGGGTTTAAGGCAGCCCCAGCATTTT,CASGASQGLRQPQHF
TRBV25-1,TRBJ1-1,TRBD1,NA,TGTGCCAGCAGGGGACAGGCGAACACTGAAGCTTTCTTT,CASRGQANTEAFF
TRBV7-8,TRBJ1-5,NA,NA,TGTGCCAGCAGCTTAGTGCGGGAATATAGCAATCAGCCCCAGCATTTT,CASSLVREYSNQPQHF
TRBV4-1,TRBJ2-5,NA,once,TGCGCCAGCAGCCAACCACCAAGGGAGACCCAGTACTTC,CASSQPPRETQYF
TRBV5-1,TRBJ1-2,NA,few,TGCGCCAGCAGCTTGGAGTGGTTGGTGGGGGCGAACACCTTC,CASSLEWLVGANTF
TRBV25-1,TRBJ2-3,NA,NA,TGTGCCAGCAGTGTAAATGTTGGGAGGGATACGCAGTATTTT,CASSVNVGRDTQYF
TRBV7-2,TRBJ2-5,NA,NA,TGTGCCAGCAGCTTGGACAGAGAGACCCAGTACTTC,CASSLDRETQYF
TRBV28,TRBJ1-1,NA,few,TGTGCCAGCAGGTTAGTTCCGAACACTGAAGCTTTCTTT,CASRLVPNTEAFF
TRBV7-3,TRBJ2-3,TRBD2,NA,TGTGCCAGCAGCCCAAGCCGGACTAGCGGGACAGATACGCAGTATTTT,CASSPSRTSGTDTQYF
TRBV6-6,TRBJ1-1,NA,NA,TGTGCCAGTACCAAAGGGGTGGAGAACACTGAAGCTTTCTTT,CASTKGVENTEAFF
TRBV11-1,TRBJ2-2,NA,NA,TGTGCCAGCAGCCGTAGGAACACCGGGGAGCTGTTTTTT,CASSRRNTGELFF
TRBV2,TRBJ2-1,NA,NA,TGTGCCAGCAGGGGCCTCAGCTCCTACAATGAGCAGTTCTTC,CASRGLSSYNEQFF
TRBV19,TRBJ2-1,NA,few,TGTGCCAGTCAACGTTCAAGAGGGGCCGTCGAGCAGTTCTTC,CASQRSRGAVEQFF
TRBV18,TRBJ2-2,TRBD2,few,TGTGCCAGCTCACCACGGGCTAGCGGCTACACCGGGGAGCTGTTTTTT,CASSPRASGYTGELFF
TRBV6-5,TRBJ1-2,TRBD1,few,TGTGCCAGCAGCAAGGGACAGCTAAGGAACTATGGCTACACCTTC,CASSKGQLRNYGYTF
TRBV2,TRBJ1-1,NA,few,TGTGCCAGCAGACTCCAGGGGTACACTGAAGCTTTCTTT,CASRLQGYTEAFF
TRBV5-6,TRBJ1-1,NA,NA,TGTGCCAGCAGCTTTTCGGGGGAACCGAACACTGAAGCTTTCTTT,CASSFSGEPNTEAFF
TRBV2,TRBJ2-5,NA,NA,TGTGCCAGCACCTTGGTATACCAAGAGACCCAGTACTTC,CASTLVYQETQYF
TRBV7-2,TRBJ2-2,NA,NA,TGTGCCAGCAGCTTAGGAGCCGGGGAGCTGTTTTTT,CASSLGAGELFF
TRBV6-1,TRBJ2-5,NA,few,TGTGCCAGCGGGTTTTTCGGGCCTCAAGAGACCCAGTACTTC,CASGFFGPQETQYF
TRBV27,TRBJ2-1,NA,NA,TGTGCCAGCAGTTTATACCCCTCTGGCTACAATGAGCAGTTCTTC,CASSLYPSGYNEQFF
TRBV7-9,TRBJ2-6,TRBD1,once,TGTGCCAGCAGGGACCCGGACAGGGGATACTCTGGGGCCAACGTCCTGACTTTC,CASRDPDRGYSGANVLTF
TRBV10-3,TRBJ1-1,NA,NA,TGTGCCATCAGTGAGTCTTATACGAACACTGAAGCTTTCTTT,CAISESYTNTEAFF
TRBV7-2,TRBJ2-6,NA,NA,TGTGCCAAACAGGGCCCTGGGGCCAACGTCCTGACTTTC,CAKQGPGANVLTF
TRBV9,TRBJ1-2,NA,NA,TGTGCCAGCAGTCCGGGGGCCTACTATGGCTACACCTTC,CASSPGAYYGYTF
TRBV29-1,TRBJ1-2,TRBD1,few,TGCAGCCTAGGGACAGGGGGCTATGGCTACACCTTC,CSLGTGGYGYTF
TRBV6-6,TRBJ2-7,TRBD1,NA,TGTGCCAGCACCCACGGACAGGGGGCCTACGAGCAGTACTTC,CASTHGQGAYEQYF
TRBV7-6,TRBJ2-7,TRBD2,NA,TGTGCCAGCAGCCTAGCGGGAGGGTACGAGCAGTACTTC,CASSLAGGYEQYF
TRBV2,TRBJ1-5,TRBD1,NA,TGTGCCAGCAGTGACAGGACAGGGAGAGATCAGCCCCAGCATTTT,CASSDRTGRDQPQHF
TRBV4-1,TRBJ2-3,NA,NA,TGCGCCAGCAGCCAAGGAGGCGGCGGAACGCAGTATTTT,CASSQGGGGTQYF
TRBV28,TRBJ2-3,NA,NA,TGTGCCAGCAGTTTAGGGGGGAGCACAGATACGCAGTATTTT,CASSLGGSTDTQYF
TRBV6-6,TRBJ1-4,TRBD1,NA,TGTGCCAGCAGCAAAGCCGGGACAGCAAATGAAAAACTGTTTTTT,CASSKAGTANEKLFF
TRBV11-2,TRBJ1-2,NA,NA,TGTGCCAGCAGCTTAGGAGCAGTTAACTATGGCTACACCTTC,CASSLGAVNYGYTF
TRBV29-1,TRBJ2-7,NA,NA,TGCAGCGTTACCGGCGGGTTGTTCTACGAGCAGTACTTC,CSVTGGLFYEQYF
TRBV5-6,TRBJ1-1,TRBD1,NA,TGTGCCAGCAGCGGCGGTCGACAGGGTAAGGACACTGAAGCTTTCTTT,CASSGGRQGKDTEAFF
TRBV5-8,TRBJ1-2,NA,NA,TGTGCCAGCAGCTTGCGGGGGGAACATGGCTACACCTTC,CASSLRGEHGYTF
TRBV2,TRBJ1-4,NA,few,TGTGCCAGCAGGTACCAGGATGAAAAACTGTTTTTT,CASRYQDEKLFF